This is a list of T cell receptor beta chains from one sample in a study of blood T cell repertoires in COVID-19. The protocol was immunoSEQ multiplex PCR, while the TCRdb copy is restricted to in-frame clones and leaves out a portion. The sample includes about 230,000 clones, 85% to 90% of them seen just once. The sample was peripheral blood. Source of these receptors: a man in his forties or fifties with COVID-19, enrolled during active disease. Each CDR3 is given with its conserved first and last residue. Fields, in order: clone size, J gene, D gene, V gene, CDR3 DNA, CDR3 protein. The D gene is left open where the match is weak. Clone sizes are given selectively: once, few, many, or a class where the clone is expanded.

-	TRBJ1-1	-	TRBV11-2	TGTGCCAGCGTCCTACAGGGTTTACCTTTCTTT	CASVLQGLPFF
-	TRBJ2-1	-	TRBV27	TGTGCCAGCAGTATCCCGACAGGTAGATACAATGAGCAGTTCTTC	CASSIPTGRYNEQFF
-	TRBJ1-1	-	TRBV2	TGTGCCAGCAGTGAATACAGCCAGAACACTGAAGCTTTCTTT	CASSEYSQNTEAFF
-	TRBJ2-7	-	TRBV5-1	TGCGCCAGCAGCCGGCAGGCCAGGGGGGCCTACGAGCAGTACTTC	CASSRQARGAYEQYF
-	TRBJ1-4	-	TRBV25-1	TGTGCCAGCAGGGACAGACCTAATGAAAAACTGTTTTTT	CASRDRPNEKLFF
-	TRBJ2-5	TRBD1	TRBV15	TGTGCCACCCGGAACAGGGGTCGGGAGACCCAGTACTTC	CATRNRGRETQYF
-	TRBJ2-7	TRBD2	TRBV7-9	TGTGCCAGCCGGTTCGGGGGGTCCTCCTACGAGCAGTACTTC	CASRFGGSSYEQYF
-	TRBJ2-1	TRBD2	TRBV7-3	TGTGCCAGCAGCTTCATCGGACTAGGACTAGCGGGAGACAATGAGCAGTTCTTC	CASSFIGLGLAGDNEQFF
-	TRBJ2-7	-	TRBV11-2	TGTGCCAGCAGCCAACAAGCGGATACCTACGAGCAGTACTTC	CASSQQADTYEQYF
few	TRBJ2-6	-	TRBV7-8	TGTGCCAGCACTCCAGGGCGGTCTGGGGCCAACGTCCTGACTTTC	CASTPGRSGANVLTF
-	TRBJ2-7	TRBD1	TRBV19	TGTGCCAGTAGTACCCCGGGACAGGGGTTCCACGAGCAGTACTTC	CASSTPGQGFHEQYF
-	TRBJ2-7	-	TRBV7-6	TGTGCCAGCAGCTCAACGGGGATATCCTACGAGCAGTACTTC	CASSSTGISYEQYF
-	TRBJ1-2	TRBD1	TRBV5-1	TGCGCCAGCAGCCTACGGACAGGGAACTATGGCTACACCTTC	CASSLRTGNYGYTF
-	TRBJ2-7	-	TRBV11-3	TGTGCCAGCAGCTTGGGGGGAGGCCCCTACGAGCAGTACTTC	CASSLGGGPYEQYF
-	TRBJ2-1	-	TRBV2	TGTGCCAGCGCGGGACTGACCTACAATGAGCAGTTCTTC	CASAGLTYNEQFF
-	TRBJ2-5	-	TRBV9	TGTGCCAGCAGCGTAGAGGGATCGGACAGACCACAAGAGACCCAGTACTTC	CASSVEGSDRPQETQYF
-	TRBJ2-1	TRBD2	TRBV11-2	TGTGCCAGCAGCTTAGTGGGGGCGGGAGGCTCCTACAATGAGCAGTTCTTC	CASSLVGAGGSYNEQFF
-	TRBJ1-4	-	TRBV5-1	TGCGCCAGCAGCCGAACAGGGCTTGTAACTAATGAAAAACTGTTTTTT	CASSRTGLVTNEKLFF
-	TRBJ1-2	-	TRBV6-1	TGTGCCAGCAGTGAATGGATGAGTGCCCTCGGGGGCTACACCTTC	CASSEWMSALGGYTF
once	TRBJ2-1	-	TRBV7-9	TGTGCCAGCAGCTTAGTGGCGGGGTTTAGGGACAATGAGCAGTTCTTC	CASSLVAGFRDNEQFF
-	TRBJ2-1	-	TRBV5-1	TGCGCCAGCAGAACCTCGGGGACTCCGGGTGATGAGCAGTTCTTC	CASRTSGTPGDEQFF
once	TRBJ1-2	-	TRBV3-1/TRBV3-2	TGTGCCAGCAGCCAGGTGGCGGATGGCTACACCTTC	CASSQVADGYTF
-	TRBJ2-5	-	TRBV27	TGTGCCAGCAGTTTATACGGCAGGCAAGAGACCCAGTACTTC	CASSLYGRQETQYF
-	TRBJ2-7	TRBD1	TRBV7-3	TGTGCCAGCAGCTCGACAGGGGCCTACGAGCAGTACTTC	CASSSTGAYEQYF
-	TRBJ1-6	-	TRBV5-1	TGCGCCAGCAGCTTGGAACCGCGGGGGCGCGGTATTTCACCCCTCCACTTT	CASSLEPRGRGISPLHF
-	TRBJ1-6	TRBD1	TRBV5-6	TGTGCCAGCAGCTTGGGTGGTGGCGGGACAGCATATAATTCACCCCTCCACTTT	CASSLGGGGTAYNSPLHF
-	TRBJ1-5	-	TRBV7-8	TGTGCCAGCAGCTTAGTTGCAGATCAGCCCCAGCATTTT	CASSLVADQPQHF
-	TRBJ1-4	-	TRBV6-1	TGTGCCAGCAGTGAAGTCGGACACGCGGCTAATGAAAAACTGTTTTTT	CASSEVGHAANEKLFF
-	TRBJ1-6	-	TRBV7-2	TGTGCCAGCAGCTTAAGGGTAGGACAGCAGGGTTCACCCCTCCACTTT	CASSLRVGQQGSPLHF
-	TRBJ2-3	TRBD2	TRBV5-6	TGTGCCAGCAGCGGAGTACTAGCGGGGAACACAGATACGCAGTATTTT	CASSGVLAGNTDTQYF
-	TRBJ2-2	-	TRBV29-1	TGCAGCGCCGGGGACGGGGAGCTGTTTTTT	CSAGDGELFF
-	TRBJ2-2	-	TRBV18	TGTGCCAGCTCACCACGGGGGCAGACGAACACCGGGGAGCTGTTTTTT	CASSPRGQTNTGELFF
-	TRBJ2-3	-	TRBV12-5	TGTGCTAGTGGTTTGGGGCTCACAGATACGCAGTATTTT	CASGLGLTDTQYF
-	TRBJ1-4	-	TRBV7-8	TGTGCCAGCAGCTCAGACAGCATTAATGAAAAACTGTTTTTT	CASSSDSINEKLFF
-	TRBJ2-7	-	TRBV5-4	TGTGCCAGCAGCTACAACATGTTACAGGATTCCTACGAGCAGTACTTC	CASSYNMLQDSYEQYF
-	TRBJ1-2	-	TRBV6-6	TGTGCCAGCAGTTACTCGAGGGCTGGACAGCGGTATGGCTACACCTTC	CASSYSRAGQRYGYTF
-	TRBJ2-1	-	TRBV5-1	TGCGCCAGCAGCTTGGGCGCGAACAATGAGCAGTTCTTC	CASSLGANNEQFF
-	TRBJ2-7	TRBD1	TRBV6-5	TGTGCCAGCAGTTGGACAGGGGGCTACGAGCAGTACTTC	CASSWTGGYEQYF
-	TRBJ2-2	-	TRBV15	TGTGCCACCAGCAGAGGGGCAGTTGACGACACCGGGGAGCTGTTTTTT	CATSRGAVDDTGELFF
-	TRBJ2-2	-	TRBV7-7	TGTGCCAGCAGCTTAGCGGGGCCCATCCCCACCGGGGAGCTGTTTTTT	CASSLAGPIPTGELFF
few	TRBJ2-5	TRBD2	TRBV6-5	TGTGCCAGCACCGCATGGGCGGGGGGGCCAGAGACCCAGTACTTC	CASTAWAGGPETQYF
-	TRBJ2-3	-	TRBV29-1	TGCAGCGTTGCGAGAGGAGATACGCAGTATTTT	CSVARGDTQYF
once	TRBJ2-7	TRBD2	TRBV7-2	TGTGCCAGCAGCTTAGGACTAGCGGGGGGCTACGAGCAGTACTTC	CASSLGLAGGYEQYF
-	TRBJ2-2	-	TRBV27	TGTGCCAGCAGTTTACACAGTCCCACCGGGGAGCTGTTTTTT	CASSLHSPTGELFF
-	TRBJ1-1	-	TRBV4-3	TGCGCCAGCAGCCAAGATCCAGCAGGGGTGAACACTGAAGCTTTCTTT	CASSQDPAGVNTEAFF
-	TRBJ2-2	TRBD2	TRBV6-6	TGTGCCAGCAGTCGGGACAGCGGGGGGAATGGCGCCGGGGAGCTGTTTTTT	CASSRDSGGNGAGELFF